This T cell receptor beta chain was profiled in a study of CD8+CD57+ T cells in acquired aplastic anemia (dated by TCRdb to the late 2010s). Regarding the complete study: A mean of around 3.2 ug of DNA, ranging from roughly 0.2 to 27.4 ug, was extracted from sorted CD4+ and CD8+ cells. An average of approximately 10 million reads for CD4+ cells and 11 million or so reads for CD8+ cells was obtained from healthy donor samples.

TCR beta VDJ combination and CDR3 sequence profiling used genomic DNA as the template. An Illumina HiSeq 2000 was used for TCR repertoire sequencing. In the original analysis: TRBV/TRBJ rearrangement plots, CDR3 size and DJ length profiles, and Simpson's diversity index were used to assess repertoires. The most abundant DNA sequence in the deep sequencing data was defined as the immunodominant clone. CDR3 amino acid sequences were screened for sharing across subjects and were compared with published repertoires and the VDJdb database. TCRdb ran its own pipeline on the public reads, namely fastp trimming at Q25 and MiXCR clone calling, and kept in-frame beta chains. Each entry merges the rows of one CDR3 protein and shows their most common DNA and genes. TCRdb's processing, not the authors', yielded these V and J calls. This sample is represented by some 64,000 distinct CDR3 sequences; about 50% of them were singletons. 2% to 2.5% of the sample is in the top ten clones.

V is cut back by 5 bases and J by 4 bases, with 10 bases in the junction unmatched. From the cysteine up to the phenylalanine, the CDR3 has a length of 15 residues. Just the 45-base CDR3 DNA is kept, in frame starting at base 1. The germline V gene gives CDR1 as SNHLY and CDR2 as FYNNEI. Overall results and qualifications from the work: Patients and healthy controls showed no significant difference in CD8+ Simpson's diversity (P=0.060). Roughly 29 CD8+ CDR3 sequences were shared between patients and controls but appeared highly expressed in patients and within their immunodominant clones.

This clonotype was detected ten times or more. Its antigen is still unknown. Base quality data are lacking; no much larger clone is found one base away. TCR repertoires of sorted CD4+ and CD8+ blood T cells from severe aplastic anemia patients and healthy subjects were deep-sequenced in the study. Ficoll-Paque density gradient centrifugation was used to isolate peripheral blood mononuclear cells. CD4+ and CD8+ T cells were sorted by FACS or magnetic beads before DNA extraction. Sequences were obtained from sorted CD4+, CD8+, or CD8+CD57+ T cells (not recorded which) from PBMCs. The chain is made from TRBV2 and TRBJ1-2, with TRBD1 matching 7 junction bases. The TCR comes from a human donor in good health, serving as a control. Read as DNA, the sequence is TGTGCCAGCAGTTTACAGGGGCCCATACTCTATGGCTACACCTTC. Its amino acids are CASSLQGPILYGYTF.